These T cell receptor beta chains were read from a single sample in a study of graft-versus-host responses after intestinal transplantation. The method was immunoSEQ multiplex PCR; TCRdb's version includes in-frame clones alone and lacks a portion of them. The sample records more than 9,500 clones, 93% being singletons. Sequences were derived from PBMCs, sampled roughly 110 days after intestinal transplant. The origin of the receptors is a human patient who received an intestinal transplant, so some T cells may come from the graft donor. The CDR3 runs from the conserved cysteine through the conserved F or W. Some rows have no size entry. The others give once, few or many, or a class for an expanded clone.

size: -
V: TRBV6-6
CDR3: CASSYSDGYNEQFF

size: -
V: TRBV30
CDR3: CALDRENTGELFF

size: -
V: TRBV14
CDR3: CASSSRTGNTEAFF

size: once
V: TRBV15
CDR3: CATSRDTSWQQYF

size: -
V: TRBV9
CDR3: CASSVVSTGRNTGELFF

size: once
V: TRBV13
CDR3: CASSGIRDRSYYNEQFF

size: once
V: TRBV5-1
CDR3: CASSLKGRDTEAFF

size: -
V: TRBV30
CDR3: CAWSTHRAEQYF

size: -
V: TRBV19
CDR3: CASSFGQTYGYTF

size: -
V: TRBV6-5
CDR3: CASSRSTGSVNTIYF

size: -
V: TRBV27
CDR3: CASSFLGGGYGYTF

size: -
V: TRBV4-1
CDR3: CASSQGLGQGDEQYF

size: -
V: TRBV2
CDR3: CASSPTRVSQTDTQYF

size: -
V: TRBV4-2
CDR3: CASRGTQSSYEQYF

size: -
V: TRBV30
CDR3: CAWKGGRSYEQYF

size: -
V: TRBV5-1
CDR3: CASSLIQGGPNLNEQFF

size: -
V: TRBV4-1
CDR3: CASSQVDSNTGELFF

size: -
V: TRBV7-8
CDR3: CASSLELLGRRTEAFF

size: -
V: TRBV5-1
CDR3: CASSVTDTQYF